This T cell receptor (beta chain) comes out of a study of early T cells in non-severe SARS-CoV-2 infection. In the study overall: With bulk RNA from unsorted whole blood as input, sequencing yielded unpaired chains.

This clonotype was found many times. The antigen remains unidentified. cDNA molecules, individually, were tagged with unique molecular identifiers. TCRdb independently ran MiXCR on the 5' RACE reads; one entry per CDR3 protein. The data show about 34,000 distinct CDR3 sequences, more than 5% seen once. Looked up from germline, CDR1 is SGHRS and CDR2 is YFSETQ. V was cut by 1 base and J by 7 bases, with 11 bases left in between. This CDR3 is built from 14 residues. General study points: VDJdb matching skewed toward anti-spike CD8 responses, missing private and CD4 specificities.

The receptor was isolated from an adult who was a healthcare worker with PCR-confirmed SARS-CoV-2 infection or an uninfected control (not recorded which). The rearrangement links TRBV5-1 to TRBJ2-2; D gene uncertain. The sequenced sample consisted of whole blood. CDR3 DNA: TGCGCCAGCAGCTTGCTTTTCGGCTTCGGGGAGCTGTTTTTT. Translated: CASSLLFGFGELFF.